The clone carrying this TCR beta chain has only one observation. As handled by the study authors: How many nucleated cells were present was estimated from reference gene primer amplification. Here immunoSEQ multiplex PCR was the method, and the copy in TCRdb shows in-frame clones only, minus some. V, J and clone size are those of that table, while D and trimming were read from the DNA. The table shows under 450,000 clones, with more than 65% occurring only once. This CDR3 spans 12 amino acids. Trimming cost V 6 bases and J 6 bases; bases outside gene matches: 3. Germline-derived CDR1 and CDR2 are SEHNR and FQNEAQ (reference sequence). This sample is part of a study of blood T cell repertoires in COVID-19. Study-wide context: Samples of COVID-19 (acute and convalescent) were obtained from the United States, Italy and Spain. PBMCs, B-cell-depleted T cells, or T cells were the source of the cDNA or gDNA that made up the material.

The chain has TRBV7-9 and TRBJ1-2, with TRBD1 matching over 8 bases. The sequence derives from a human donor with acute or convalescent COVID-19. The donor label of this sample is uncertain. Material: peripheral blood. CDR3 in amino acids: CASRGTGHGYTF. The CDR3 DNA is TGTGCCAGCAGGGGGACAGGCCATGGCTACACCTTC.